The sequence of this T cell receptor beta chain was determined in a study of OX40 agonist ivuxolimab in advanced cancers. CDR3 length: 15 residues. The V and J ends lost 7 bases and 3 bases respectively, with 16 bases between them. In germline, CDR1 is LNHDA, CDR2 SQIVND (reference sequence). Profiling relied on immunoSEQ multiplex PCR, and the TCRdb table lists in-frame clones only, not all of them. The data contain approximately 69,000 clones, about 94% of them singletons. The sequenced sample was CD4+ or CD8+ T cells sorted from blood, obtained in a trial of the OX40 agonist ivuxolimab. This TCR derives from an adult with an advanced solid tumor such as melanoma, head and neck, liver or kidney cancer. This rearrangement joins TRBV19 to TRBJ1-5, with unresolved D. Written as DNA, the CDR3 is TGTGCCAGTACCCCTGGCGTTGGCCCCAATCAGCCCCAGCATTTT. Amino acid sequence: CASTPGVGPNQPQHF.